Following are 18 T cell receptor beta chains from one sample sequenced in a study of blood T cells in healthy people across ages. Then a second PCR, running about 7 to 11 cycles, was carried out with a sample-barcoded 5' primer and a J-beta primer mix. TCRdb ran MiXCR on the 5' RACE reads and lists one entry per CDR3 protein. The sample contains under 1,000,000 distinct CDR3 sequences, approximately 35% of which appear only once. Sequenced material: blood. Receptors were obtained from a man younger than 35 in good health.

This chain joins TRBV7-2 and TRBJ1-1; TRBD1 aligns across 7 bases. V gave up 5 bases and J gave up 5 bases; unmatched junction bases: 5. This CDR3 is 13 amino acids long. Germline CDR1 SGHTA, CDR2 FQGNSA. As DNA, the CDR3 is TGTGCCAGCAGCAAGACAGGGTTAACTGAAGCTTTCTTT. Amino acid sequence: CASSKTGLTEAFF.

Only a few counts were recorded for this clonotype. The J gene is TRBJ2-1, the V gene TRBV9; perhaps D is TRBD1 or TRBD2 (5 bases each). Germline V gives CDR1 SGDLS, CDR2 YYNGEE. The CDR3 spans 15 residues. V was cut by 5 bases and J by 0 bases, with 12 bases left in between. The CDR3 sequence is CASRAAGSSYNEQFF. DNA for the CDR3: TGTGCCAGCAGGGCCGCAGGGAGCTCCTACAATGAGCAGTTCTTC.

This clonotype turned up a few times. This chain joins TRBV7-2 and TRBJ1-2; unclear D gene. With 2 bases removed from V and 3 bases from J, the gap between germline ends came to 19 bases. Germline values: CDR1 SGHTA, CDR2 FQGNSA. The CDR3 is 17 residues long. CDR3 sequence: CASSLLSHGVADYGYTF. The CDR3 bases are TGTGCCAGCAGCTTACTCTCGCACGGGGTCGCGGACTATGGCTACACCTTC.

This clonotype occurred once. The chain is built from TRBV28 and TRBJ1-5, with TRBD1 as a possible D gene (6 bases). Germline CDR1 and CDR2: MDHEN and SYDVKM. Trimming pared 4 bases from V and 5 bases from J, leaving 18 bases between. CDR3 length equals 16 residues. The CDR3 DNA reads TGTGCCAGCAGTTCAAACAGGGAATGGGGGGATCAGCCCCAGCATTTT. As protein: CASSSNREWGDQPQHF.

This clonotype has ten or more counts. The CDR3 here is CASSTDTGELFF. CDR3 coding DNA: TGTGCCAGCAGCACGGACACCGGGGAGCTGTTTTTT. The V gene is TRBV12-3 or TRBV12-4, the J gene TRBJ2-2; unclear D gene. This CDR3 spans 12 amino acids. V was trimmed by 6 bases and J by 3 bases, leaving 5 bases between them.

The chain uses TRBV6-2 or TRBV6-3 and TRBJ2-1; the D is unclear. Germline V lookup: CDR1 MNHEY, CDR2 SVGEGT. This CDR3 has 13 amino acids. V lost 7 bases and J lost 1, with 8 bases in between. As DNA, the CDR3 is TGTGCCAGCACCACTCGGTCCTACAATGAGCAGTTCTTC. Its translation: CASTTRSYNEQFF.

The gene calls are TRBV10-3 and TRBJ2-6, with D perhaps being TRBD1 or TRBD2 (5 bases each). The germline V gene encodes CDR1 ENHRY and CDR2 SYGVKD. V was pared by 10 bases and J by 0 bases, with 16 bases between. This CDR3 spans 16 amino acids. CDR3: CASTGPPISGANVLTF. For the CDR3, the DNA is TGTGCCAGCACGGGACCCCCGATCTCTGGGGCCAACGTCCTGACTTTC.

This sequence joins TRBV27 and TRBJ1-1, with 7 bases identical to TRBD1. CDR3 length equals 15 residues. V shed 0 bases and J 2 bases; nucleotides not matched to a gene: 3. Germline-derived CDR1 and CDR2 are MNHEY and SMNVEV (reference sequence). CDR3 DNA sequence: TGTGCCAGCAGTTTATCGAGGACAGGCAACACTGAAGCTTTCTTT. It translates to CASSLSRTGNTEAFF.

V usage is TRBV6-6 and J usage is TRBJ2-7; D might be TRBD1 (7 bases). The V gene's germline CDR1 is MNHNY and CDR2 SVGAGI (reference sequence). The V gene lost 6 bases and the J gene lost 7 bases, with 25 bases spanning the gap. CDR3 length: 16 residues. CDR3 sequence reads: CASRDTQGDSYNEQYF. In DNA, the CDR3 is TGTGCCAGCAGGGACACCCAGGGGGACTCCTACAATGAGCAGTACTTC.

This clonotype came up a few times. The chain combines TRBV28 with TRBJ1-5; TRBD1 is a possible D gene (6 bases). V was cut by 7 bases and J by 0 bases, with 19 bases left in between. Germline V CDR1 and CDR2: MDHEN, SYDVKM. The CDR3 runs to 17 residues. Here the CDR3 reads CASTLWVGGNSNQPQHF. CDR3 coding DNA: TGTGCCAGCACCTTATGGGTCGGGGGCAATAGCAATCAGCCCCAGCATTTT. Looking up the rest from reference TRBV28 and TRBJ1-5 gives the full variable domain: DVKVTQSSRYLVKRTGEKVFLECVQDMDHENMFWYRQDPGLGLRLIYFSYDVKMKEKGDIPEGYSVSREKKERFSLILESASTNQTSMYLCASTLWVGGNSNQPQHFGDGTRLSIL.

The V call is TRBV6-2 or TRBV6-3, the J call TRBJ2-3; D may correspond to TRBD1 or TRBD2 (7 bases each). Trimming stripped 5 bases from V and 8 bases from J, with 20 bases between. The CDR3 consists of 15 residues. Germline CDR1 MNHEY, CDR2 SVGEGT. Here the CDR3 reads CASSPGGTVGGTQYF. As DNA, the CDR3 is TGTGCCAGCAGTCCCGGGGGGACAGTCGGTGGTACGCAGTATTTT.

As concerns this clonotype: A much larger clone lies a single base off, so this may be a read error. The V gene is TRBV4-3, the J gene TRBJ2-1; D is possibly TRBD1 (5 bases). This CDR3 has 14 amino acids. Germline values: CDR1 LGHNA, CDR2 YSLEER. The ends were cut back, 2 bases at V and 6 bases at J, with 11 bases in the middle. In nucleotides, the CDR3 is TGCGCCAGCAGCCAATTGGACACCGGCAATGAGCAGTTCTTC. As protein: CASSQLDTGNEQFF.

V usage is TRBV20-1 and J usage is TRBJ1-1; tentatively, D is TRBD1 (5 bases). Germline-derived CDR1 and CDR2 are DFQATT and SNEGSKA (reference sequence). This CDR3 region has 15 residues. The V end lost 0 bases, the J end lost 1 base, and 12 bases lay between the germline ends. CDR3 nucleotide sequence: TGCAGTGCTAGAGAAGGGGAAGGAAAGAACACTGAAGCTTTCTTT. It codes for CSAREGEGKNTEAFF.

The chain has TRBV7-9 and TRBJ2-7; D call uncertain. This CDR3 comprises 13 residues. V was cut by 5 bases and J by 1 base, with 9 bases left in between. CDR1 and CDR2 from the germline V gene are SEHNR and FQNEAQ (reference sequence). CDR3 DNA sequence: TGTGCCAGCAGCGTCAGACCGTCCTACGAGCAGTACTTC. Translating it yields CASSVRPSYEQYF. Combining the CDR3 with reference TRBV7-9 and TRBJ2-7 gives the whole variable domain DTGVSQNPRHKITKRGQNVTFRCDPISEHNRLYWYRQTLGQGPEFLTYFQNEAQLEKSRLLSDRFSAERPKGSFSTLEIQRTEQGDSAMYLCASSVRPSYEQYFGPGTRLTVT.

This clonotype was recorded many times. This chain links TRBV5-5 with TRBJ2-5, with D perhaps matching TRBD2 (6 bases). V gave up 1 base and J gave up 2 bases, with 9 bases separating them. Germline CDR1 SGHKS, CDR2 YYEKEE (reference sequence). CDR3 length: 14 residues. CDR3: CASSLNGGQETQYF. The CDR3 DNA sequence: TGTGCCAGCAGCTTGAATGGGGGGCAAGAGACCCAGTACTTC.

Ten or more counts support this clonotype. V usage is TRBV5-1 and J usage is TRBJ2-7; D is perhaps TRBD1 (6 bases). Between the trimmed V and J ends, which lost 4 bases and 1 base, there was a span of 12 bases. Germline CDR1 is SGHRS and CDR2 is YFSETQ. CDR3 length: 14 residues. The chain's CDR3 is CASSPRTVSYEQYF. The CDR3 coding sequence is TGCGCCAGCAGCCCTAGGACAGTTTCCTACGAGCAGTACTTC.

This clonotype was counted at least ten times. V usage is TRBV5-1 and J usage is TRBJ2-7, with a weak D call TRBD2 (5 bases). The length of the CDR3 is 13 residues. Deletions cut 3 bases from V and 5 bases from J, with 12 bases between. Germline CDR1 reads SGHRS; CDR2 reads YFSETQ. In DNA, the CDR3 is TGCGCCAGCAGCTCCGGGAAACTTGACGAGCAGTACTTC. This translates into CASSSGKLDEQYF. Filled out from reference TRBV5-1 and TRBJ2-7, the complete variable domain reads KAGVTQTPRYLIKTRGQQVTLSCSPISGHRSVSWYQQTPGQGLQFLFEYFSETQRNKGNFPGRFSGRQFSNSRSEMNVSTLELGDSALYLCASSSGKLDEQYFGPGTRLTVT.

This clonotype was detected a few times. The chain carries TRBV5-1 and TRBJ2-7; D is unclear. The CDR3 consists of 15 residues. V was shortened by 0 bases and J by 7 bases, with 17 bases between the two germline ends. The germline V gene has CDR1 SGHRS and CDR2 YFSETQ. CDR3 nucleotides: TGCGCCAGCAGCTTGGTTACCGGCGTCTACAATGAGCAGTACTTC. This encodes CASSLVTGVYNEQYF.